This TCR beta chain was identified in a study of blood T cell repertoires in COVID-19. In the study overall: PBMCs, B-cell-depleted T cells, or T cells were the source of the cDNA or gDNA that made up the material.

Ages ranged from about 18 to 89 years, with residence in around 24 US areas. Assignment of participants to cohorts was predicated upon participant-reported clinical history. Cohort 3 donors were reported recovered after two negative PCRs, clearance, or symptom resolution. TCRdb keeps only in-frame clones here, not all; method: immunoSEQ multiplex PCR. The table shows roughly 250,000 clones, with around 87% occurring only once. There are 15 residues in the CDR3. Between the trimmed V and J ends, which lost 5 bases and 4 bases, there was a span of 15 bases. Per the germline V gene, CDR1 is SNHLY and CDR2 is FYNNEI.

The sequenced material came from PBMCs or T cells enriched from blood (not recorded which). V and J are TRBV2 and TRBJ1-5; a weak D match, TRBD1 (6 bases). This TCR was sampled from a woman aged 50 to 60 who had recovered from COVID-19. CDR3 loop: CASSRSDRTNQPQHF. Here the CDR3 DNA reads TGTGCCAGCAGTAGGTCTGACAGGACTAATCAGCCCCAGCATTTT. Using reference TRBV2 and TRBJ1-5 for the parts outside the CDR3, the full variable domain is EPEVTQTPSHQVTQMGQEVILRCVPISNHLYFYWYRQILGQKVEFLVSFYNNEISEKSEIFDDQFSVERPDGSNFTLKIRSTKLEDSAMYFCASSRSDRTNQPQHFGDGTRLSIL.